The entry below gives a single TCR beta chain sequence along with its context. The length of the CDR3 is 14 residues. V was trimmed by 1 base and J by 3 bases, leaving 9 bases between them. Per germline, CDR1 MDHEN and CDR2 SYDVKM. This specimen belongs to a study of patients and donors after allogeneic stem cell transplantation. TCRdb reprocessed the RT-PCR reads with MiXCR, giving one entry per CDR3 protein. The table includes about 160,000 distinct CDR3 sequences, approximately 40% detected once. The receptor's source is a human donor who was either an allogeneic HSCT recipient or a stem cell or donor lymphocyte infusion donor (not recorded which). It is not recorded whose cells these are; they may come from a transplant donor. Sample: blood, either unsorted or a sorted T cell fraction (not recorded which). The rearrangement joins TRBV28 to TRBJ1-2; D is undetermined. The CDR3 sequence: CASSLSGRDYGYTF. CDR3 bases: TGTGCCAGCAGTTTATCTGGGCGGGACTATGGCTACACCTTC.